This T cell receptor (beta chain) was found in a study of shared clonotypes between healthy human individuals. Donors comprised only Caucasian adults living in Nashville, Tennessee. J was trimmed by 9 bases and V by 6 bases; bases with no gene match: 7. The germline V gene has CDR1 SNHLY and CDR2 FYNNEI. The CDR3 sequence is 14 residues long. Sequenced by immunoSEQ multiplex PCR; TCRdb stores in-frame clones only, minus some. The table includes approximately 480,000 clones, over 75% detected once. Sequencing was carried out using PBMCs. This clonotype originated in a woman aged 40 to 50 in good health. Some clones in this sample may be carry-over from other donors' samples. V and J are TRBV2 and TRBJ1-6, with 8 bases matching TRBD1. CDR3 in DNA: TGTGCCAGCAGAATCGACAGGGGTATTTCACCCCTCCACTTT. Translating it yields CASRIDRGISPLHF.